The 20 T cell receptor delta chains listed next were all sequenced from one sample in a study of gamma-delta chains in newborns, infants, children. TCRdb re-processed the reads using CATT. This sample has approximately 3,000 delta-chain clones, with around 0.65% found just once. Sequenced sample: blood. The receptors here all came from a child who was a newborn, infant or young child, either healthy, febrile or measles-vaccinated (not recorded which).

This clone was detected a few times. The protein that TCRdb holds for this DNA derives from a much larger clone and differs from the translated DNA at residue 3, which likely indicates a read error; the protein shown here is translated from the DNA. The chain has TRDV2 and TRDJ2; 8 bases are a match to TRDD3. Germline-derived CDR1 and CDR2 are GEAIGNYY and EKD. The length of the CDR3 is 15 residues. The CDR3 loop reads CARDTWGTLTAQLFF. The DNA for the CDR3 is TGTGCCCGTGACACCTGGGGGACTTTGACAGCACAACTCTTCTTT.

This clone was seen only a few times. TCRdb has a much larger clone's protein, which differs at residue 4 from the translation of this DNA, likely because of a read error; what is shown is the protein translated from the DNA. The rearrangement links TRDV2 to TRDJ3, with D possibly matching TRDD3 (6 bases). V dropped 5 bases and J dropped 0 bases, with 16 bases sitting between them. From germline, CDR1 is GEAIGNYY and CDR2 EKD. This CDR3 contains 18 residues. CDR3 in DNA: TGTGCCTGTGGCTTCACGGGGGAACTCTCCTGGGACACCCGACAGATGTTTTTC. Encoded protein: CACGFTGELSWDTRQMFF.

The table lists this clone with a few counts. The protein given by TCRdb reflects a much larger clone and differs at residue 12 from this DNA's translation, likely from a read error; the protein shown is the DNA's translation. CDR3 region: CACDALLGNDKPIF. The CDR3 region has the DNA TGTGCCTGTGACGCCCTACTGGGGAACGATAAACCCATCTTT. This rearrangement joins TRDV2 to TRDJ1, with 7 positions matching TRDD3. CDR3 size: 14 residues. Looked up from germline, CDR1 is GEAIGNYY and CDR2 is EKD.

Only a few counts were recorded for this clone. One base away lies a much larger clone, so this may be a sequencing read error. The same CDR3 can be traced to other DNA sequences in this sample. The rearrangement links TRAV29/DV5 to TRDJ3; D is uncertain. Germline assignment: CDR1 NSMFDY and CDR2 ISSIKDK. The V gene lost 2 bases and the J gene lost 2 bases, with 5 bases spanning the gap. This CDR3 contains 14 residues. The CDR3 coding sequence is TGTGCAGCAAGGTTTACCTGGGACACCCGACAGATGTTTTTC. This codes for CAARFTWDTRQMFF. Supplemented by reference TRAV29/DV5 and TRDJ3, the full variable domain reads DQQVKQNSPSLSVQEGRISILNCDYTNSMFDYFLWYKKYPAEGPTFLISISSIKDKNEDGRFTVFLNKSAKHLSLHIVPSQPGDSAVYFCAARFTWDTRQMFFGTGIKLFVEP.

This clone was counted a few times. Since a far larger clone is one base different, this is likely a read error. Other DNA sequences in this specimen translate into the identical CDR3. This chain links TRDV2 with TRDJ2, with TRDD3 matching 9 bases. The CDR3 sequence is 16 residues long. Unmatched junction bases numbered 8, after V lost 7 bases and J lost 0 bases. From germline, CDR1 is GEAIGNYY and CDR2 EKD. This chain's CDR3 is CACDVLGEALTAQLFF. The CDR3 region has the DNA TGTGCCTGCGACGTACTGGGGGAAGCTTTGACAGCACAACTCTTCTTT.

This clone has just a few counts. TCRdb's listed protein matches a much larger clone and diverges from this DNA's translation at residue 6, likely through a read error; the protein shown comes from the DNA. The chain uses TRDV2 and TRDJ3; possible D gene TRDD3, 6 bases. With 4 bases removed from V and 0 bases from J, the gap between germline ends came to 15 bases. Germline V lookup: CDR1 GEAIGNYY, CDR2 EKD. This CDR3 is built from 18 residues. The CDR3 region has the DNA TGTGCCTGTGATGTACAGGGGATGCTCTCCTGGGACACCCGACAGATGTTTTTC. Protein sequence: CACDVQGMLSWDTRQMFF.

In regard to this clone: This likely reflects a read error, since a far larger clone is one base away. The rearrangement joins TRDV2 to TRDJ3, with 8 nucleotides matching TRDD3. In germline, CDR1 is GEAIGNYY, CDR2 EKD. This CDR3 has 21 residues. CDR3 DNA sequence: TGTGCCTGTGACACCATGTCGGAGGGATACGCTAGCTCCTGGGACACCCGACAGGTGTTTTTC. Residues: CACDTMSEGYASSWDTRQVFF.

This clone was detected only a few times. One base away lies a much larger clone, so this may be a sequencing read error. CDR3 region: CALGDLPPFRLLVGGYVVDTDKLIF. DNA of the CDR3: TGTGCTCTTGGGGACCTTCCCCCCTTCCGTCTTTTGGTTGGGGGATACGTCGTGGACACCGATAAACTCATCTTT. The chain employs TRDV1 and TRDJ1; 11 nucleotides align to TRDD3. Trimming cost V 3 bases and J 0 bases; bases outside gene matches: 30. Germline V gene data show CDR1 as TSWWSYY and CDR2 as QGS. The CDR3 runs to 25 residues.

Concerning this clone itself: This likely traces to a read error, being one base from a far larger clone. The sample holds other DNA sequences that translate to the same CDR3. The gene calls are TRDV2 and TRDJ2; 10 positions match TRDD3. The CDR3 extends over 16 amino acids. Looked up from germline, CDR1 is GEAIGNYY and CDR2 is EKD. For the CDR3, the DNA is TGTGCTTGTGACCCCCTGGGGGATACTTTGACAGCACAACTCTTCTTT. Amino acids: CACDPLGDTLTAQLFF.

Notes on this clone: It is likely a read error: a sequence one base away is far more abundant. This specimen includes other DNA sequences encoding the same CDR3. V usage is TRDV2 and J usage is TRDJ2, with TRDD3 matching over 10 bases. The CDR3 covers 15 residues. Germline lookup yields CDR1 GEAIGNYY and CDR2 EKD. In DNA, the CDR3 is TGTGCCTGTGACGTACTGGGGGATTTGACAGCACAACTCTTCTTC. It is translated as CACDVLGDLTAQLFF.

With respect to this clone: The protein TCRdb gives is from a much larger clone and does not agree with this DNA's translation at residue 5, likely a read error; the protein shown here comes from the DNA. The chain carries TRDV1 and TRDJ1; tentatively, D is TRDD3 (6 bases). V shed 5 bases and J shed 6 bases, with 13 bases lying between them. This CDR3 region has 13 residues. Germline-derived CDR1 and CDR2 are TSWWSYY and QGS. CDR3 coding DNA: TGTGCTCTTGGGAAACGGGGGGACTATAAACTCATCTTT. Translating gives CALGKRGDYKLIF.

This clone was observed a few times. This may be a read error: a much more frequent sequence differs by one nucleotide. This same CDR3 is encoded by further DNA sequences in the sample. This sequence joins TRDV2 and TRDJ2; 10 bases map to TRDD3. The CDR3 is 17 amino acids. Germline V gene sequence: CDR1 GEAIGNYY, CDR2 EKD. CDR3 protein: CACDTVGGYALTAQLFF. CDR3 in DNA: TGTGCCTGCGACACCGTCGGGGGATACGCTTTGACAGCACAACTCTTCTTT.

Details on this clone: The protein TCRdb gives is from a much larger clone and does not agree with this DNA's translation at residue 12, likely a read error; the protein shown here comes from the DNA. This chain joins TRDV2 and TRDJ3; maybe TRDD3 (6 bases). The germline V gene encodes CDR1 GEAIGNYY and CDR2 EKD. The CDR3 length is 20 residues. Trimming left V 1 base short and J 2 bases short, with 20 bases between. In DNA form, the CDR3 reads TGTGCCTGTGACACGGTTGGGCTGGGGCACAGCCCCTGGGACACCCGACAGATGTTTTTC. Amino acids: CACDTVGLGHSPWDTRQMFF.

Regarding this clone: TCRdb's entry gives the protein of a much larger clone, which mismatches this DNA's translation at residue 11, likely from a read error; the protein reported here is translated from the DNA. V gene TRDV2 combines with J gene TRDJ3, with 11 bases lining up with TRDD3. The germline gives CDR1 GEAIGNYY, CDR2 EKD. The CDR3 is made up of 19 amino acids. Unmatched junction bases numbered 7, after V lost 2 bases and J lost 2 bases. The CDR3 loop reads CACDILGDKSPWDTRQMFF. CDR3 in DNA: TGTGCCTGTGACATACTGGGGGATAAAAGCCCCTGGGACACCCGACAGATGTTTTTC.

In its sample, this clone was seen a few times. A far bigger clonotype differs at one base, so this is likely a read error. Within the sample, other DNA sequences also encode this same CDR3. The rearrangement links TRDV2 to TRDJ2; D unclear. V lost 5 bases and J 3 bases, leaving 15 bases between the germline ends. The CDR3 covers 15 residues. Germline CDR1 and CDR2: GEAIGNYY and EKD. This CDR3 reads CACVLKGGVTAQLFF. As DNA, the CDR3 is TGTGCCTGTGTCCTCAAGGGTGGAGTGACAGCACAACTCTTCTTT.

In regard to this clone: This could be a read error, since a much larger clone is one nucleotide away. Other DNA sequences in the same sample also yield this CDR3. The V call is TRDV1, the J call TRDJ1, with D maybe TRDD3 (5 bases). The CDR3 has 12 amino acids. In germline, CDR1 is TSWWSYY, CDR2 QGS. CDR3 DNA sequence: TGTGCCCTTGGGGAACTAGGCGATAAACTCATCTTT. Residues: CALGELGDKLIF.

This clone appeared a few times. TCRdb has a much larger clone's protein, which differs at residue 12 from the translation of this DNA, likely because of a read error; what is shown is the protein translated from the DNA. The chain is built from TRDV1 and TRDJ2; the D gene could be TRDD2 or TRDD3 (9 bases each). The germline V and J ends were trimmed by 1 base and 0 bases, with 21 bases remaining between them. The CDR3 length is 20 residues. Germline values: CDR1 TSWWSYY, CDR2 QGS. The CDR3 region has the DNA TGTGCTCTTGGGGAACGCCTTCCTACTGGGGGACGCCCTTTGACAGCACAACTCTTCTTT. Its translation is CALGERLPTGGRPLTAQLFF.

Notes on this clone: This likely stems from a read error, as it lies one base from a far larger clone. Other DNA sequences of this sample code for an identical CDR3. The chain recombines TRDV2 with TRDJ3; 11 nucleotides align to TRDD3. The CDR3 has 18 residues. Germline assignment: CDR1 GEAIGNYY and CDR2 EKD. CDR3 sequence: CACDNTGGYSWDTRQMFF. CDR3 coding DNA: TGTGCCTGCGACAATACTGGGGGATACTCCTGGGACACCCGACAGATGTTTTTC.

There are a few counts of this clone. The TCRdb record carries a much larger clone's protein, which differs from this DNA's translation at residue 10; a read error is the likely cause, and the protein listed here is the DNA translation. This chain connects TRDV2 to TRDJ2, with 8 bases matching TRDD3. This CDR3 is built from 14 residues. J lost 9 bases, V lost 0 bases, and 5 bases had no gene match. Germline V gives CDR1 GEAIGNYY, CDR2 EKD. This CDR3 reads CACDTWGYTSQLFF. The CDR3 DNA is TGTGCCTGTGACACCTGGGGATACACATCACAACTCTTCTTT.

This clone showed up just a few times. Possible read error: a much larger clone is one base away. Within the sample, other DNA sequences also encode this same CDR3. The chain recombines TRDV2 with TRDJ3, with D maybe TRDD3 (6 bases). Germline V lookup: CDR1 GEAIGNYY, CDR2 EKD. Trimming removed 0 bases at V and 0 bases at J, with 11 bases between. CDR3 length: 18 amino acids. The CDR3 loop reads CACDTWGSSSWDTRQMFF. CDR3 bases: TGTGCCTGTGACACCTGGGGGTCCTCCTCCTGGGACACCCGACAGATGTTTTTC.